A selection of T cell receptor beta chains follows, all from one sample in a study of cytomegalovirus exposure and HLA in healthy donors. Here immunoSEQ multiplex PCR was the method, and the copy in TCRdb shows in-frame clones only, minus some. The sample includes more than 150,000 clones, roughly 80% seen only once; the top ten take more than 1.5%. Sequenced material: PBMCs. These receptor sequences come from a man between 35 and 55 years old in good health and CMV-seronegative. Each CDR3 is given with its conserved first and last residue. The order of the fields is D gene, clone size, J gene, V gene, CDR3 DNA, CDR3 protein. D genes are given only for firm matches. The size entry is marked missing in some rows and otherwise reads once, few, many or a size class.

NA NA TRBJ2-5 TRBV28 TGTGCCAGCAGCTCCGGGACACCGCCTGAAGAGACCCAGTACTTC CASSSGTPPEETQYF
NA NA TRBJ1-5 TRBV7-3 TGTGCCAGCAGCTACGGACGGGAGCAGCCCCAGCATTTT CASSYGREQPQHF
TRBD1 few TRBJ1-1 TRBV4-3 TGCGCCAGCAGCCAAGATGACAGGGGGCCCACTGAAGCTTTCTTT CASSQDDRGPTEAFF
TRBD1 NA TRBJ2-4 TRBV28 TGTGCCAGCAGTTCCGCCGGGACAGGGGCCAAAAACATTCAGTACTTC CASSSAGTGAKNIQYF
TRBD2 once TRBJ2-3 TRBV13 TGTGCCAGCAGCTTAGGGCCCGGGACTAGCGGGGGGGCCGGGGCAGATACGCAGTATTTT CASSLGPGTSGGAGADTQYF
NA NA TRBJ1-5 TRBV5-6 TGTGCCAGCAGCTTGATCAGGGAAGGCAATCAGCCCCAGCATTTT CASSLIREGNQPQHF
NA NA TRBJ2-3 TRBV9 TGTGCCAGCATGGCGGGGGCCTATAGCACAGATACGCAGTATTTT CASMAGAYSTDTQYF
TRBD2 few TRBJ2-1 TRBV14 TGTGCCAGCAGCCCTCTACCACTAGCGGGAGTGAGTGAGCAGTTCTTC CASSPLPLAGVSEQFF
TRBD2 NA TRBJ2-2 TRBV5-4 TGTGCCAGCAGCTCACTAGCGGGAGGGCCGAGGTGGACCGGGGAGCTGTTTTTT CASSSLAGGPRWTGELFF
NA NA TRBJ2-1 TRBV19 TGTGCCAGTAGTATAGATCGAGGCGGGTACAATGAGCAGTTCTTC CASSIDRGGYNEQFF
NA few TRBJ2-2 TRBV28 TGTGCCAGCACTAGGTGGGGAGCGAACACCGGGGAGCTGTTTTTT CASTRWGANTGELFF
TRBD1 NA TRBJ2-7 TRBV6-4 TGTGCCAGCAGTGACTCTGGGGACAGGGGGAACCCCAAGTCCTACGAGCAGTACTTC CASSDSGDRGNPKSYEQYF
TRBD1 NA TRBJ1-1 TRBV5-1 TGCGCCAGCAGCCCAAGAGGACAGGGTACTGAAGCTTTCTTT CASSPRGQGTEAFF
NA NA TRBJ1-1 TRBV11-2 TGTGCCAGCAGCCGAATTACAGATGAAGCTTTCTTT CASSRITDEAFF
NA NA TRBJ2-5 TRBV27 TGTGCCAGCAGTTTATTTAAGGCCGGGGGGCGGCGGGAGACCCAGTACTTC CASSLFKAGGRRETQYF
NA NA TRBJ1-4 TRBV21-1 TGTGCCAGCAGCCCTCGCTCCGGACAGCCATCTAATGAAAAACTGTTTTTT CASSPRSGQPSNEKLFF
TRBD1 NA TRBJ1-6 TRBV5-1 TGCGCCAGCACTATAGGGACAGGGCACAATTCACCCCTCCACTTT CASTIGTGHNSPLHF
NA NA TRBJ1-1 TRBV28 TGTGCCAGCAGTCCCCAGACAGGGAACACTGAAGCTTTCTTT CASSPQTGNTEAFF
NA NA TRBJ2-1 TRBV15 TGTGCCACCCGCAGGACTGGCGGCCATTTGAAGTCGAATGAGCAGTTCTTC CATRRTGGHLKSNEQFF
TRBD2 NA TRBJ2-3 TRBV9 TGTGCCAGCAGCGTAGCTCTATATAGCGGGAGGGCCGAAACAGATACGCAGTATTTT CASSVALYSGRAETDTQYF
TRBD2 once TRBJ2-3 TRBV9 TGTGCCAGCAGCGAAGGGACTAGCGGGGGGCCTAGCACAGATACGCAGTATTTT CASSEGTSGGPSTDTQYF
TRBD2 NA TRBJ2-3 TRBV7-9 TGTGCCAGCAGCTTAGGTAGCGGGGGTCAAAAAGATACGCAGTATTTT CASSLGSGGQKDTQYF
TRBD1 NA TRBJ2-7 TRBV6-6 TGTGCCAGCAGTTACAGTCCGGGACAGGGGACCCACGAGCAGTACTTC CASSYSPGQGTHEQYF
TRBD1 NA TRBJ1-2 TRBV6-6 TGTGCCAGCAGTTACTCGAGACAGGGCTCTGGCTACACCTTC CASSYSRQGSGYTF
NA NA TRBJ2-7 TRBV6-5 TGTGCCAGCAGTTCCCGTCCGACTGGCACGTACGAGCAGTACTTC CASSSRPTGTYEQYF
TRBD1 NA TRBJ2-7 TRBV7-2 TGTGCCAGCAGCCCCAGGGCCGTGGCAGGGGGTGTCTACGAGCAGTACTTC CASSPRAVAGGVYEQYF
TRBD1 NA TRBJ2-5 TRBV5-1 TGCGCCAGCAGCGCTGGGACAGAAAGCCAGTTGGAGACCCAGTACTTC CASSAGTESQLETQYF
NA NA TRBJ1-2 TRBV28 TGTGCCAGCAGTTTGGGGCATTGGACAGATCCCACCAACTATGGCTACACCTTC CASSLGHWTDPTNYGYTF
NA NA TRBJ1-3 TRBV7-2 TGTGCCAGCAGCTTAGCCGGTTGGGGGGGCGGAAACACCATATATTTT CASSLAGWGGGNTIYF
TRBD2 NA TRBJ2-5 TRBV7-9 TGTGCCAGCAGTTCCGGACTAGCGGGAGGTTTTCAAGAGACCCAGTACTTC CASSSGLAGGFQETQYF
NA NA TRBJ1-2 TRBV21-1 TGTGCCAGCAGCAATCGTCCCGGGACAGGGTGCAAGGGCTATGGCTACACCTTC CASSNRPGTGCKGYGYTF
TRBD1 NA TRBJ1-4 TRBV7-9 TGTGCCAGCAGCTTGGGGACAGTAAGTGAAAAACTGTTTTTT CASSLGTVSEKLFF
TRBD2 NA TRBJ2-2 TRBV19 TGTGCCATACTAGCGGGAAACACCGGGGAGCTGTTTTTT CAILAGNTGELFF
NA NA TRBJ2-7 TRBV5-1 TGCGCCAGCAGCTTCAGCGGCTTTAGCTACGAGCAGTACTTC CASSFSGFSYEQYF
NA NA TRBJ2-2 TRBV5-5 TGTGCCAGCAGCTTGGCGGGACTCCGGAACACCGGGGAGCTGTTTTTT CASSLAGLRNTGELFF
TRBD2 NA TRBJ2-3 TRBV18 TGTGCCACCACCCCGGACAGGGTACTAGCGGGAGCAGATACGCAGTATTTT CATTPDRVLAGADTQYF
TRBD2 NA TRBJ2-4 TRBV30 TGTGCCTGGAGTACCTTTCCTAGCGGGGGGGCCAAAAACATTCAGTACTTC CAWSTFPSGGAKNIQYF
NA NA TRBJ1-2 TRBV23-1 TGCGCCAGCTCCACCTTCCCCCCGGGACATCCTTCTAACTATGGCTACACCTTC CASSTFPPGHPSNYGYTF
NA NA TRBJ2-7 TRBV28 TGTGCCAGCAGTTTATCTGGGGGGAACAACGAGCAGTACTTC CASSLSGGNNEQYF
NA NA TRBJ2-5 TRBV7-2 TGTGCCAGCAGCCCACCCTGGCCTACGGAGGAGACCCAGTACTTC CASSPPWPTEETQYF
NA NA TRBJ2-3 TRBV29-1 TGCAGCGTGGGGGGAGATACGCAGTATTTT CSVGGDTQYF
NA NA TRBJ1-1 TRBV6-6 TGTGCCAGCAGATACGGGACACGGAACACTGAAGCTTTCTTT CASRYGTRNTEAFF
NA NA TRBJ2-3 TRBV4-1 TGCGCCAGCAGCCCCAGGAGGGAGTATGCGGATACGCAGTATTTT CASSPRREYADTQYF
TRBD1 NA TRBJ2-1 TRBV18 TGTGCCAGCTCACCCCCCGGGACAGGCTACAATGAGCAGTTCTTC CASSPPGTGYNEQFF
TRBD2 NA TRBJ2-2 TRBV9 TGTGCCAGCAGGAGGGGACTAGCGGTGAACACCGGGGAGCTGTTTTTT CASRRGLAVNTGELFF
NA NA TRBJ1-2 TRBV6-1 TGTGCCAGCAGTGACCTGAGGCCACCTAACTATGGCTACACCTTC CASSDLRPPNYGYTF
NA NA TRBJ1-2 TRBV6-5 TGTGCCAGCAGTCGACAGAACCCGAACGACTATGGCTACACCTTC CASSRQNPNDYGYTF
TRBD2 NA TRBJ2-5 TRBV7-9 TGTGCCAGCAGCGAGGGACTAGCGTCTCCTCAAGAGACCCAGTACTTC CASSEGLASPQETQYF